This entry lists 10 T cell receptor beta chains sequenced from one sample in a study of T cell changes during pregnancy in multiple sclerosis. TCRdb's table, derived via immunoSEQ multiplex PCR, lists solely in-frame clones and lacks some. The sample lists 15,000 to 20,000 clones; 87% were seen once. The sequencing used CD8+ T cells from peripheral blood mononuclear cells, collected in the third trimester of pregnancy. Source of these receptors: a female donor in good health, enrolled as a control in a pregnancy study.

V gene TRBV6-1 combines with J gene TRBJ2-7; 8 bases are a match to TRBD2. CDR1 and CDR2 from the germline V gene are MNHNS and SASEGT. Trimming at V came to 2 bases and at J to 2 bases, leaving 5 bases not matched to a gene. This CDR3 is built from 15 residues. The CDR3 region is CASSELDSGTYEQYF. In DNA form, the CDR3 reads TGTGCCAGCAGTGAATTGGATAGCGGGACCTACGAGCAGTACTTC.

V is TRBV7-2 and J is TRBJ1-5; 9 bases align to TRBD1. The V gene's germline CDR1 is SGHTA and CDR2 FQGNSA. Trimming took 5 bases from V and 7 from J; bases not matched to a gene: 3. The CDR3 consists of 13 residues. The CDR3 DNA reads TGTGCCAGCAGCCGAACAGGGGGCCAGCCCCAGCATTTT. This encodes CASSRTGGQPQHF.

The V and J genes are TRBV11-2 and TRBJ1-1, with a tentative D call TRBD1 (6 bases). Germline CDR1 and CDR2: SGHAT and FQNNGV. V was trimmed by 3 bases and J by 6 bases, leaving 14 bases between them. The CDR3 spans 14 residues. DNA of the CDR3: TGTGCCAGCAGCTTGCAAACTTGGGGGCCTGAAGCTTTCTTT. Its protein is CASSLQTWGPEAFF.

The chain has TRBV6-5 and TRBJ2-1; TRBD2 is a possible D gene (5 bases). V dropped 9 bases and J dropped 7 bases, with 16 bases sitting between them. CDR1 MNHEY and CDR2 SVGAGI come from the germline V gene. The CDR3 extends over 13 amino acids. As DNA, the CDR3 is TGTGCCAGTAGGCAACGGACTTATAATGAGCAGTTCTTC. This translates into CASRQRTYNEQFF.

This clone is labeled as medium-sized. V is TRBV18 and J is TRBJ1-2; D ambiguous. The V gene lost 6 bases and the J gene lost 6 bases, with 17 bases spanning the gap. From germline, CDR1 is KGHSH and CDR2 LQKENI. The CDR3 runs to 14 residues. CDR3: CASSPTGPGDGYTF. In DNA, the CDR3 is TGTGCCAGCTCGCCTACCGGGCCCGGGGATGGCTACACCTTC.

The CDR3 DNA is TGCGCCAGCAGTGAGTGGCAAACTAGCAATCAGCCCCAGCATTTT. Its protein is CASSEWQTSNQPQHF. This chain joins TRBV10-2 and TRBJ1-5; D is unclear. Trimming removed 1 base from V and 0 bases from J, with 7 bases in between. The germline CDR1 and CDR2 sequences are WSHSY and SAAADI. CDR3 length: 15 residues.

As DNA, the CDR3 is TGTGCCAGCAGTGACCAAGGCGGGAGCACAGATACGCAGTATTTT. This codes for CASSDQGGSTDTQYF. V gene TRBV6-4 combines with J gene TRBJ2-3; possible D gene TRBD2, 5 bases. Germline V CDR1 and CDR2: MRHNA, SNTAGT. The CDR3 loop spans 15 amino acids. V lost 2 bases, J lost 0 bases, and 9 bases lay in between.

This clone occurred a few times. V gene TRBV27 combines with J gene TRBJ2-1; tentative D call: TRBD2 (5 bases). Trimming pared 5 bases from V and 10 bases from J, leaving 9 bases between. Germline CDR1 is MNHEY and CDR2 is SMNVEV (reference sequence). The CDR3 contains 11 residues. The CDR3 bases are TGTGCCAGCAGTGGGAGAGGAGAGCAGTTCTTC. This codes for CASSGRGEQFF.

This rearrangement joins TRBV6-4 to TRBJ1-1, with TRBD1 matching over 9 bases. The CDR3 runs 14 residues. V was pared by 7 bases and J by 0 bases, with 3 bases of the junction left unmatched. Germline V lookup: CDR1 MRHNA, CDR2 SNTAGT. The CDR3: CASKGTGMNTEAFF. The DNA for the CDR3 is TGTGCCAGCAAAGGGACAGGGATGAACACTGAAGCTTTCTTT.

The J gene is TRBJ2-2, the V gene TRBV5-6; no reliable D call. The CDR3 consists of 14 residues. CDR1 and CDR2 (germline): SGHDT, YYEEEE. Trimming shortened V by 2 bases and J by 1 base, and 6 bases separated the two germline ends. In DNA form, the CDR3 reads TGTGCCAGCAGCTTAACAGTGAACACCGGGGAGCTGTTTTTT. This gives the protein CASSLTVNTGELFF.